What follows is one TCR beta chain and its context. Its antigen is currently unknown. The data were taken from a study of OX40 agonist ivuxolimab in advanced cancers. The overall study: Hepatocellular carcinoma, melanoma, renal cell or head and neck cancer occurred in dose-escalation patients. General study points: A proportion of nonresponders additionally exhibited low normalized T-cell clonal expansion.

Germline V CDR1 and CDR2: LGHNA, YNFKEQ. Deletions cut 1 base from V and 4 bases from J, with 16 bases between. This CDR3 is built from 17 residues. The method was immunoSEQ multiplex PCR; TCRdb's version includes in-frame clones alone and lacks a portion of them. The sample carries around 45,000 clones, about 86% recorded once. The sequence was obtained from an adult with an advanced solid tumor such as melanoma, head and neck, liver or kidney cancer. The V call is TRBV4-2, the J call TRBJ2-2, with D tentatively TRBD2 (6 bases). The starting material was CD4+ or CD8+ T cells sorted from blood, obtained in a trial of the OX40 agonist ivuxolimab. Here the CDR3 reads CASSQAGVSSGTGELFF. DNA of the CDR3: TGTGCCAGCAGCCAAGCGGGGGTTAGCTCCGGCACCGGGGAGCTGTTTTTT.